The clone carrying this T cell receptor (beta chain) was detected many times. Its specificity is not known. With 0 bases removed from V and 4 bases from J, the gap between germline ends came to 11 bases. Germline V gene sequence: CDR1 SGHRS, CDR2 YFSETQ. The CDR3 length is 15 residues. This sample was included in a study of prognosis after radiotherapy for stage I lung cancer. On the study more broadly: All of the enrolled patients had stage I non-small cell lung cancer, and they joined between 2018 and January 2019. Study-level findings and limits: Post-treatment Shannon entropy following stereotactic body radiation therapy was lower among patients who developed distant metastases.

By two-round multiplex PCR, the TCR beta CDR3 was amplified from genomic DNA. Gene-specific primers for each TRBV and TRBJ gene drove first-round PCR. TCRdb re-analysed the multiplex PCR reads in MiXCR, keeping a single row per CDR3 protein. The repertoire holds about 19,000 distinct CDR3 sequences, about 27% seen once, with about 22% in the top ten. The clonotype was recovered from a donor aged 50 or older with non-small cell lung cancer. V gene TRBV5-1 combines with J gene TRBJ1-3, with D tentatively TRBD1 (6 bases). The sequencing here drew on PBMCs, taken before or after stereotactic body radiation therapy (not recorded which). The chain's CDR3 is CASSLAQGSGNTIYF. The CDR3, as DNA: TGCGCCAGCAGCTTGGCGCAGGGGTCAGGAAACACCATATATTTT. Variable domain in full (rest from reference TRBV5-1 and TRBJ1-3): KAGVTQTPRYLIKTRGQQVTLSCSPISGHRSVSWYQQTPGQGLQFLFEYFSETQRNKGNFPGRFSGRQFSNSRSEMNVSTLELGDSALYLCASSLAQGSGNTIYFGEGSWLTVV.